Below are 4 T cell receptor beta chains sequenced from a single sample in a study of shared clonotypes between healthy human individuals. Profiling relied on immunoSEQ multiplex PCR, and the TCRdb table lists in-frame clones only, not all of them. This sample has hundreds of thousands of clones, with less than 80% found just once. Sample: memory CD4+ T cells sorted from blood. Subset: CD45RA-negative fraction. These receptors originate from a woman in her twenties or thirties in good health.

The chain is built from TRBV5-1 and TRBJ1-5; D ambiguous. Germline V gene data show CDR1 as SGHRS and CDR2 as YFSETQ. The ends were cut back, 3 bases at V and 4 bases at J, with 14 bases in the middle. The CDR3 consists of 15 residues. CDR3 DNA: TGCGCCAGCAGCTCCGGTGGGCAGACGAATCAGCCCCAGCATTTT. Amino acids: CASSSGGQTNQPQHF.

This clone was counted only a few times. V and J are TRBV10-2 and TRBJ2-3; possible D gene TRBD2, 6 bases. Trimming cost V 4 bases and J 2 bases, with 10 bases left between them. CDR3 size: 14 residues. Germline CDR1 is WSHSY and CDR2 is SAAADI. In DNA, the CDR3 is TGCGCCAGCAGTGTGACTAGAATCACAGATACGCAGTATTTT. Translating it yields CASSVTRITDTQYF.

The rearrangement uses TRBV27 and TRBJ1-2; a possible D gene is TRBD1 (5 bases). The germline V gene encodes CDR1 MNHEY and CDR2 SMNVEV (reference sequence). The CDR3 length is 17 residues. Trimming took off 5 bases at V and 6 bases at J, with 25 bases between the two ends. The DNA of the CDR3 is TGTGCCAGCAGTACTCAATTTCGCCCAGGGAGAGTTGATGGCTACACCTTC. Translated, it gives CASSTQFRPGRVDGYTF.

V usage is TRBV5-1 and J usage is TRBJ1-1; D is unresolved. Germline V CDR1 and CDR2: SGHRS, YFSETQ. This CDR3 region has 15 residues. Trimming stripped 2 bases from V and 4 bases from J, with 15 bases between. The CDR3 loop is CASSFSRAEGTEAFF. The CDR3 DNA reads TGCGCCAGCAGCTTTTCCCGGGCTGAGGGCACTGAAGCTTTCTTT.